This is a list of T cell receptor beta chains from one sample in a study of long-term antiretroviral therapy in people with HIV. Generated by immunoSEQ multiplex PCR, the TCRdb table keeps only in-frame clones and is missing some. The sample yields about 21,000 clones, around four fifths seen once. The sample here was unsorted PBMCs, taken around 4 years after starting antiretroviral therapy. Source of these receptors: a man in his late teens or twenties with HIV. Each CDR3 is given with its conserved first and last residue. Each record gives: V gene, clone size, J gene, D gene, CDR3 DNA, CDR3 protein. D genes are given only for firm matches. The size entry is marked missing in some rows and otherwise reads once, few, many or a size class.

TRBV5-1	.	TRBJ1-5	.	TGCGCCAGCAGCGGGGACGGGAATCAGCCCCAGCATTTT	CASSGDGNQPQHF
TRBV5-6	once	TRBJ1-6	.	TGTGCCAGCAGCTTACAGGGCATGTTATCTTCACCCCTCCACTTT	CASSLQGMLSSPLHF
TRBV7-8	.	TRBJ1-1	.	TGTGCCAGCAGCTTACGCGACACTGAAGCTTTCTTT	CASSLRDTEAFF
TRBV9	.	TRBJ1-3	.	TGTGCCAGCAGCGTAGGAGTAGACTCTGGAAACACCATATATTTT	CASSVGVDSGNTIYF
TRBV10-2	.	TRBJ2-7	TRBD1	TGCGCCAGCAGTCCTCCGGGACAGGGGGCGAGGGAGCAGTACTTC	CASSPPGQGAREQYF
TRBV6-1	.	TRBJ1-2	.	TGTGCCAGCAGTGGAGCCGGGGCTGGCTACACCTTC	CASSGAGAGYTF
TRBV6-6	.	TRBJ2-5	.	TGTGCCAGCAGAACGGGATGGCTAGGGGAGGAAGAGACCCAGTACTTC	CASRTGWLGEEETQYF
TRBV29-1	.	TRBJ1-4	TRBD1	TGCAGCGCTGGGACAGGGAAGGAAAAACTGTTTTTT	CSAGTGKEKLFF
TRBV6-1	.	TRBJ2-4	TRBD2	TGTGCCAGCAGTGAAGAAAGCGGGGGGGCTGTGGGCATTCAGTACTTC	CASSEESGGAVGIQYF
TRBV5-1	.	TRBJ2-1	TRBD1	TGCGCCAGCAGCTTAGGGGACAGGTACAATGAGCAGTTCTTC	CASSLGDRYNEQFF
TRBV5-4	.	TRBJ2-2	.	TGTGCCAGCACCCCGGGACAGAACACCGGGGAGCTGTTTTTT	CASTPGQNTGELFF
TRBV28	.	TRBJ1-2	.	TGTGCCAGCAGCCTCAGGGGAAGCTATGGCTACACCTTC	CASSLRGSYGYTF
TRBV6-5	.	TRBJ2-6	.	TGTGCCAGCAGTTACGCGGACGACGGGGCCAACGTCCTGACTTTC	CASSYADDGANVLTF
TRBV5-8	once	TRBJ2-2	TRBD2	TGTGCCAGCCGACCCAGGGAGGGAGGAACCGGGGAGCTGTTTTTT	CASRPREGGTGELFF
TRBV6-1	.	TRBJ1-3	.	TGTGCCAGCAGTCAAGGACAACCCCTCTCTGGAAACACCATATATTTT	CASSQGQPLSGNTIYF
TRBV9	.	TRBJ2-2	TRBD1	TGTGCCAGCAGCATAGGGACAGGGGGCGACTCCGGGGAGCTGTTTTTT	CASSIGTGGDSGELFF
TRBV19	.	TRBJ2-3	TRBD2	TGTGCCAGTACGGCGGGGGGATACACAGATACGCAGTATTTT	CASTAGGYTDTQYF
TRBV7-9	.	TRBJ2-5	.	TGTGCCAGCACTACCGTCCAAGAGACCCAGTACTTC	CASTTVQETQYF